This T cell receptor (beta chain) was captured by sequencing in a study of T cell responses to AZD1222 COVID-19 vaccine listed by TCRdb under 2021. In the study overall: AZD1222 recipients with second doses at about 4 weeks or about 12 weeks were pooled, because spike-specific TCR depth and breadth did not differ between schedules. TCR sequencing was performed for approximately 240 trial participants, of whom approximately 200 were given two doses of AZD1222 and some 25 were given two doses of MenACWY control vaccine. Trial participants were enrolled by age into 18-55, 56-69 and 70-plus year subgroups, with approximately 150, 28 and 58 TCR-sequenced participants respectively. Points the paper makes about the study in general: Participants were mostly white British, with more females than males. The authors suggested clonal diversity may have been underestimated. Reportedly, almost half of the unique spike-specific TCRs recognized epitopes lying outside the regions that are mutated in the B.1.351 and B.1.1.7 variants. Conclusions about previously exposed vaccinees are limited, since just six or seven AZD1222 recipients were seropositive for SARS-CoV-2 at baseline. The vaccine-associated CD4 TCRs covered the entire spike protein, and the dominant responses fell in regions 160-218 and 743-854. Because no day 14 peak-response samples were available, repertoires were characterized only after the peak T cell response. Spike-specific TCR breadth and depth rose significantly after two AZD1222 doses compared with day 0 and with MenACWY recipients. In the small 56-69-year group, the increase in depth fell short of significance, most likely because of low power.

The CDR3 regions of human TCRbeta chains were subjected to immunosequencing. On the authors' methods: TCRs in the repertoires were matched against a reference library of SARS-CoV-2-specific TCRs that had been generated with the MIRA antigen-specificity platform. Breadth meant the fraction of unique TCRs that were SARS-CoV-2-associated, whereas depth meant the fraction of total T cells that were SARS-CoV-2-associated. Using the MIRA data, each spike-specific TCR was mapped to the spike region that the TCR reacts to and placed in a CD4 or CD8 class. Log10-transformed breadth and depth values were compared by one-way ANOVA with Sidak's multiple comparisons tests. In its TCRdb copy, this immuneACCESS table keeps in-frame sequences only and misses some clones. Where compared with another copy, unresolved V genes explain less than half of these, and the others have no known cause. That table gives V, J and clone size, and the DNA gave D and trimming. The sample yields 98,000 or so clones; about 90% were counted once. Of the sample, 8% to 9% falls within the top ten clones.

A remark on this clone: The antigen this receptor binds is unknown. One base away there is no much larger clone; base qualities are not given.

In light of the paper, this sample's time point label describes: baseline before first vaccination. Samples from vaccinated people were obtained from the UK trials COV001 and COV002, which included a single-blind randomized controlled phase 2/3 trial of AZD1222 (ChAdOx1 nCoV-19) in healthy adults. For TCRbeta chain sequencing, PBMC samples were collected from trial participants at day 0 and at day 28 after the second dose. The germline V gene yields KGHSH for CDR1 and LQKENI for CDR2. Germline trimming amounts to 6 bases on V and 4 bases on J, with 7 as the count of junction bases outside the gene matches. The CDR3 sequence holds 14 residues, the cysteine and phenylalanine included. This entry keeps only the CDR3 DNA: 42 bases, framed from base 1.

This sequence uses TRBV18 and TRBJ2-7; the central 9 bases match TRBD1. The specimen comprised peripheral blood, sampled on day 0 of AZD1222 vaccination. The receptor comes from an adult in good health. The CDR3 has the sequence CASSLGQGSYEQYF. The DNA reads as follows: TGTGCCAGCTCCCTTGGACAGGGGTCGTACGAGCAGTACTTC.